This paragraph covers one TCR beta chain sequence. This sample was included in a study of blood T cell repertoires in COVID-19. The germline V gene has CDR1 ENHRY and CDR2 SYGVKD. The CDR3 has 12 residues. The V and J ends lost 8 bases and 5 bases respectively, with 10 bases between them. Some clones are missing from TCRdb's copy, which holds only in-frame ones; the method was immunoSEQ multiplex PCR. Of some 150,000 clones detected, 86% appear once; the ten largest clones hold roughly 3.4%. The chain couples TRBV10-3 to TRBJ2-1, with D perhaps matching TRBD1 (5 bases). Source material: peripheral blood. The origin of this receptor is a man aged 65-85 years with acute or convalescent COVID-19. The CDR3 DNA is TGTGCCATCGGGGCGGCCCACAATGAGCAGTTCTTC. Protein sequence: CAIGAAHNEQFF.